A selection of T cell receptor beta chains follows, all from one sample in a study of T cells after somatic rescue of genetic block. Repertoires were generated with immunoSEQ multiplex PCR, while TCRdb's copy carries only in-frame clones and drops some. The sample records around 67,000 clones, approximately 90% being singletons. Sequencing was done on a sample of peripheral blood mononuclear cells (PBMCs). The receptors shown here come from a middle-aged man. CDR3s include the opening cysteine and the closing phenylalanine or tryptophan.

j_call: TRBJ1-6
v_call: TRBV30
cdr3_aa: CAWRESQLGSLHF

j_call: TRBJ2-1
v_call: TRBV9
cdr3_aa: CASSGSTGGLEQFF

j_call: TRBJ2-5
v_call: TRBV18
cdr3_aa: CASSPPSGLETQYF

j_call: TRBJ2-7
v_call: TRBV7-9
cdr3_aa: CASSPGTSTYEQYF

j_call: TRBJ1-2
v_call: TRBV5-6
cdr3_aa: CASSPSPGSYGYTF

j_call: TRBJ2-2
v_call: TRBV11-3
cdr3_aa: CASSLHSLTNTGELFF

j_call: TRBJ1-4
v_call: TRBV4-1
cdr3_aa: CASSRTGTLYEKLFF

j_call: TRBJ1-5
v_call: TRBV7-2
cdr3_aa: CASSPPGGSNQPQHF

j_call: TRBJ1-2
v_call: TRBV6-6
cdr3_aa: CASTPQRYYGYTF

j_call: TRBJ2-5
v_call: TRBV6-5
cdr3_aa: CASSYFETGRQETQYF

j_call: TRBJ2-1
v_call: TRBV7-3
cdr3_aa: CASSLSSGSYNEQFF

j_call: TRBJ1-3
v_call: TRBV7-9
cdr3_aa: CASSLAYDSPGNTIYF

j_call: TRBJ2-7
v_call: TRBV18
cdr3_aa: CASSPFETTYEQYF

j_call: TRBJ1-1
v_call: TRBV30
cdr3_aa: CAWSLTVGLNTEAFF

j_call: TRBJ1-4
v_call: TRBV6-6
cdr3_aa: CASSYRDRGDPEKLFF

j_call: TRBJ1-1
v_call: TRBV7-6
cdr3_aa: CASSFPLRDLTVNTEAFF

j_call: TRBJ2-3
v_call: TRBV12-1
cdr3_aa: CASSSGTNPGDTQYF

j_call: TRBJ1-5
v_call: TRBV6-1
cdr3_aa: CASSRDRGQPQHF

j_call: TRBJ2-2
v_call: TRBV27
cdr3_aa: CASSLDRGYTGELFF

j_call: TRBJ2-1
v_call: TRBV6-6
cdr3_aa: CASSYESDNEQFF

j_call: TRBJ1-4
v_call: TRBV9
cdr3_aa: CASSPRGSATNEKLFF

j_call: TRBJ2-7
v_call: TRBV28
cdr3_aa: CASSLGRAYEQYF

j_call: TRBJ2-3
v_call: TRBV18
cdr3_aa: CASSPPTNLGTDTQYF

j_call: TRBJ2-3
v_call: TRBV19
cdr3_aa: CASSILAGEGLDTQYF

j_call: TRBJ2-1
v_call: TRBV10-3
cdr3_aa: CAIRDFSSYNEQFF

j_call: TRBJ1-5
v_call: TRBV19
cdr3_aa: CASSTGGQQSNQPQHF

j_call: TRBJ1-4
v_call: TRBV5-1
cdr3_aa: CASSSRGRDEKLFF

j_call: TRBJ2-3
v_call: TRBV6-1
cdr3_aa: CASSERTTTQYF

j_call: TRBJ1-5
v_call: TRBV5-5
cdr3_aa: CASSLLGQGGQPQHF

j_call: TRBJ1-5
v_call: TRBV11-2
cdr3_aa: CASSPIYSGFNQPQHF

j_call: TRBJ1-1
v_call: TRBV15
cdr3_aa: CATSRDRARLATEAFF

j_call: TRBJ1-1
v_call: TRBV23-1
cdr3_aa: CASSPCRGTEAFF

j_call: TRBJ2-3
v_call: TRBV6-5
cdr3_aa: CASSYADTQYF

j_call: TRBJ2-5
v_call: TRBV2
cdr3_aa: CASSVSANQETQYF

j_call: NA
v_call: TRBV19
cdr3_aa: CASSRDRDYEQYF

j_call: TRBJ2-1
v_call: TRBV4-2
cdr3_aa: CASSQETSGPEQFF

j_call: TRBJ2-7
v_call: TRBV10-3
cdr3_aa: CAAGELPSYEQYF

j_call: TRBJ2-6
v_call: TRBV5-4
cdr3_aa: CATTGSGANVLTF

j_call: TRBJ1-3
v_call: TRBV5-1
cdr3_aa: CASSLGTQFSGNTIYF

j_call: TRBJ2-5
v_call: TRBV5-4
cdr3_aa: CASSFSEVETQYF

j_call: TRBJ2-3
v_call: TRBV29-1
cdr3_aa: CSVEAAGTRDTQYF

j_call: TRBJ2-2
v_call: TRBV9
cdr3_aa: CASSGAGAVTGELFF

j_call: TRBJ1-1
v_call: TRBV29-1
cdr3_aa: CSVGRTLNPEAFF

j_call: TRBJ2-1
v_call: TRBV2
cdr3_aa: CASSRSYNEQFF

j_call: TRBJ1-2
v_call: TRBV28
cdr3_aa: CASIKRNYGYTF

j_call: TRBJ2-5
v_call: TRBV9
cdr3_aa: CASSVVASGSSETQYF

j_call: TRBJ2-1
v_call: TRBV5-1
cdr3_aa: CASGLAGAGEQFF

j_call: TRBJ2-1
v_call: TRBV28
cdr3_aa: CASRPSGGYYNEQFF

j_call: TRBJ2-7
v_call: TRBV5-1
cdr3_aa: CASSWTSGDGEQYF

j_call: TRBJ2-3
v_call: TRBV5-1
cdr3_aa: CASSFGQGGDTQYF

j_call: TRBJ1-2
v_call: TRBV5-6
cdr3_aa: CASSLGQQTNYGYTF

j_call: TRBJ2-1
v_call: TRBV5-6
cdr3_aa: CASSLVAGDYEQFF

j_call: TRBJ2-1
v_call: TRBV19
cdr3_aa: CASRDREGYNEQFF

j_call: TRBJ2-1
v_call: TRBV11-2
cdr3_aa: CASEGLAGVNEQFF

j_call: TRBJ2-3
v_call: TRBV10-2
cdr3_aa: CASTPGLANTDTQYF

j_call: TRBJ2-7
v_call: TRBV6-1
cdr3_aa: CASSEALLGQGTSYEQYF

j_call: TRBJ2-3
v_call: TRBV7-8
cdr3_aa: CASSGVDTQYF